Below are 3 T cell receptor beta chains sequenced from a single sample in a study of CD8+ T cells in alopecia areata. Extracted from the samples, RNA was reverse transcribed into cDNA to serve as the sequencing template. This table comes from immunoSEQ multiplex PCR, and its TCRdb copy is limited to in-frame clones, with some not included. Of around 250,000 clones listed, under 70% are singletons. The sequences come from CD4+ T cells sorted from blood, collected at week 0. These TCRs come from a human donor with alopecia areata.

V gene TRBV30 combines with J gene TRBJ1-1; no clear D gene. The germline V gene encodes CDR1 GTSNPN and CDR2 SVGIG (reference sequence). There are 13 residues in the CDR3. V dropped 2 bases and J dropped 3 bases, with 10 bases sitting between them. This CDR3 is CAWSSDVYTEAFF. The CDR3 nucleotides read TGTGCCTGGAGTTCCGACGTTTACACTGAAGCTTTCTTT. The full variable domain, completed using reference TRBV30 and TRBJ1-1, is SQTIHQWPATLVQPVGSPLSLECTVEGTSNPNLYWYRQAAGRGLQLLFYSVGIGQISSEVPQNLSASRPQDRQFILSSKKLLLSDSGFYLCAWSSDVYTEAFFGQGTRLTVV.

This clone has more than one count but fewer than ten. The chain combines TRBV11-2 with TRBJ2-5, with 7 bases matching TRBD1. From germline, CDR1 is SGHAT and CDR2 FQNNGV. CDR3 length equals 15 residues. Trimming at V came to 5 bases and at J to 5 bases, leaving 11 bases not matched to a gene. DNA of the CDR3: TGTGCCAGCAGCGCAAGACCAAGGGGGCCCGAGACCCAGTACTTC. It codes for CASSARPRGPETQYF.

The J gene is TRBJ1-6, the V gene TRBV25-1; the D gene is possibly TRBD1 (5 bases). The CDR3 is made up of 15 amino acids. CDR1 MGHDK and CDR2 SYGVNS come from the germline V gene. V lost 5 bases and J lost 10, with 18 bases in between. The CDR3 reads CASSPGTIGNSPLHF. The CDR3 bases are TGTGCCAGCAGTCCAGGGACGATCGGTAACTCACCCCTCCACTTT.